This T cell receptor (beta chain) was identified in a study of cytomegalovirus exposure and HLA in healthy donors. Study-wide results and limits: A cluster of highly shared sequence variants was likely a sequencing artifact.

Turning to this clone: Its antigen is still unknown.

The primer mix had 60 Vbeta and 13 Jbeta primers. Sequencing was performed with immunoSEQ multiplex PCR; in TCRdb, only in-frame clones are kept and a portion is missing. The sample yields fewer than 35,000 clones, approximately 87% seen once. The sample taken for sequencing was PBMCs. This sequence was found in a boy aged 5-17 years in good health and CMV-seronegative.

The CDR3 loop is CASSPTGVANEKLFF. The CDR3 DNA reads as TGTGCCAGCAGTCCCACAGGGGTAGCTAATGAAAAACTGTTTTTT. V gene TRBV2 combines with J gene TRBJ1-4, with 7 positions matching TRBD1. With 5 bases clipped from V and 3 bases from J, the junction kept 6 bases outside the gene matches. The germline V gene has CDR1 SNHLY and CDR2 FYNNEI. This CDR3 contains 15 residues.